The 6 T cell receptor beta chains listed next were all sequenced from one sample in a study of T-cell reconstitution after alpha-beta-depleted transplantation in children. As it was prepared, the TCRbeta library received unique molecular identifiers. TCRdb reprocessed the PCR reads via MiXCR and lists one record per CDR3 protein. The data show 70,000 to 95,000 distinct CDR3 sequences, less than 20% seen once. The source material was PBMCs, mostly from graft donor cells, sampled 180 days after TCRalphabeta/CD19-depleted stem cell transplant. The receptors come from a male patient between 2 and 15 years old who had a stem cell transplant for acute lymphoblastic leukemia, so the T cells may come from the graft donor.

V usage is TRBV7-8 and J usage is TRBJ1-2; D gene unclear. The CDR3 extends over 15 amino acids. With 4 bases removed from V and 7 bases from J, the gap between germline ends came to 19 bases. Germline V gives CDR1 SGHVS, CDR2 FQNEAQ. The CDR3 protein is CASSSTRTDGSGYTF. The CDR3 DNA reads as TGTGCCAGCAGCTCAACCCGGACGGACGGAAGTGGCTACACCTTC.

This sequence joins TRBV3-1 and TRBJ1-2; 7 bases align to TRBD1. CDR3 length: 14 residues. Germline loops: CDR1 LGHDT, CDR2 YNNKEL (reference sequence). The J segment lost 6 bases and the V segment lost 3 bases, leaving 7 bases of the junction unmatched. CDR3 coding DNA: TGTGCCAGCAGCCAGACTATGACAGGGAATGGCTACACCTTC. Translated, it gives CASSQTMTGNGYTF.

The V call is TRBV7-9, the J call TRBJ1-2; D is ambiguous. Germline values: CDR1 SEHNR, CDR2 FQNEAQ (reference sequence). Trimming pared 5 bases from V and 4 bases from J, leaving 11 bases between. The length of the CDR3 is 13 residues. The CDR3 protein is CASSPRQGYGYTF. CDR3 bases: TGTGCCAGCAGCCCACGGCAAGGCTATGGCTACACCTTC.

Turning to this clonotype: A much larger clone sits a single nucleotide away, making a read error possible. CDR3 nucleotide sequence: TGTGCCAGCAGCTTAGGACTAGCGGGGGGGATCACAGATAAGCAGTATTTT. Its translation: CASSLGLAGGITDKQYF. The J gene is TRBJ2-3, the V gene TRBV7-2; 14 nucleotides match TRBD2. This CDR3 has 17 amino acids. The V gene's germline CDR1 is SGHTA and CDR2 FQGNSA.

This clonotype appeared a few times. The chain is built from TRBV5-1 and TRBJ1-6; D ambiguous. Trimming took 2 bases from V and 9 from J, leaving 18 bases between them. The CDR3 contains 16 residues. Germline V CDR1 and CDR2: SGHRS, YFSETQ. CDR3 DNA sequence: TGCGCCAGCAGCTTTTTGAGAGCTGGCCTTGGTTCACCCCTCCACTTT. Translated: CASSFLRAGLGSPLHF.

This chain joins TRBV12-3 or TRBV12-4 and TRBJ1-2; perhaps TRBD1 as D (6 bases). Trimming pared 8 bases from V and 3 bases from J, leaving 13 bases between. This CDR3 is built from 13 residues. In DNA, the CDR3 is TGTGCCAGCTTAGAGGACAGTTACTATGGCTACACCTTC. Translated: CASLEDSYYGYTF.